This T cell receptor (beta chain) was recorded in a study of blood T cell repertoires in COVID-19. Overall study: COVID-19 samples collected from the United States, Italy and Spain covered acute and convalescent phases. T cells, B-cell-depleted T cells, or PBMCs supplied cDNA or gDNA.

This CDR3 has 12 amino acids. Germline CDR1 reads SGHRS; CDR2 reads YFSETQ. V was cut by 8 bases and J by 4 bases, with 12 bases left in between. In the study's own analysis: Reference gene primer amplification yielded estimated nucleated cell counts. The assay was immunoSEQ multiplex PCR, and TCRdb's table has in-frame clones only and misses some. V and J calls and clone size come straight from that table; D and trimming were deduced from the DNA. The sample records around 280,000 clones, around 86% being singletons. The TCR sequence derives from a woman aged 30 to 39 who had recovered from COVID-19. The sequenced sample consisted of peripheral blood. The V and J genes are TRBV5-1 and TRBJ1-2, with D possibly TRBD1 on 6 matching bases. The CDR3: CASGGTGYGYTF. CDR3 nucleotide sequence: TGCGCCAGTGGGGGCACCGGCTATGGCTACACCTTC.